These 7 T cell receptor beta chains were all obtained from the same sample, sequenced in a study of blood T cell repertoires in COVID-19 (dated by TCRdb to about 2020). The method was the immunoSEQ multiplex PCR assay. TCRdb took over this immuneACCESS table, retaining in-frame rearrangements with V and J assigned. Such tables are incomplete; in checked studies, under half of the missing clones stem from an unresolved V gene, and the remainder is unexplained. This sample is represented by some 100,000 clones; approximately 90% of them were singletons. Roughly 5% of the sample is taken by the ten largest. Sequencing used peripheral blood. Every receptor here comes from a woman aged 80 or over with active COVID-19.

V and J are TRBV7-8 and TRBJ2-2; a possible D gene is TRBD1 (5 bases). The germline CDR1 and CDR2 sequences are SGHVS and FQNEAQ. CDR3 length: 15 residues. The V end was cut by 3 bases, the J end by 3 bases, with 11 bases between. The CDR3 DNA sequence: TGTGCCAGCAGCTTTCGACAGACCTACACCGGGGAGCTGTTTTTT. Translation gives CASSFRQTYTGELFF.

This clone was detected once. This chain links TRBV27 with TRBJ2-2; 10 bases agree with TRBD2. The CDR3 has 17 residues. Germline V gives CDR1 MNHEY, CDR2 SMNVEV (reference sequence). J gave up 0 bases and V 6 bases, and 7 bases lay outside the gene matches. The CDR3 sequence is CASRSSGGFSNTGELFF. CDR3 bases: TGTGCCAGCAGGAGTAGCGGGGGGTTTTCGAACACCGGGGAGCTGTTTTTT.

This chain links TRBV19 with TRBJ1-2; 7 bases line up with TRBD1. V shed 9 bases, J shed 8 bases, and the junction held 12 bases outside the gene matches. The CDR3 has 13 amino acids. Germline V gene sequence: CDR1 LNHDA, CDR2 SQIVND (reference sequence). This CDR3 reads CASQRTGLRGYTF. The DNA for the CDR3 is TGTGCCAGCCAAAGGACAGGTTTGAGGGGCTACACCTTC.

The gene calls are TRBV20-1 and TRBJ2-1, with 12 bases aligning to TRBD2. There are 15 residues in the CDR3. Trimming at V came to 3 bases and at J to 8 bases, leaving 8 bases not matched to a gene. Germline CDR1 DFQATT, CDR2 SNEGSKA (reference sequence). DNA of the CDR3: TGCAGTGCTAGTCTAGCGGGAGGGCCGATCCATGAGCAGTTCTTC. Protein product: CSASLAGGPIHEQFF.

The chain recombines TRBV25-1 with TRBJ2-5; D is perhaps TRBD2 (7 bases). The germline gives CDR1 MGHDK, CDR2 SYGVNS. The CDR3 consists of 14 residues. The V end was cut by 3 bases, the J end by 5 bases, with 13 bases between. The CDR3 bases are TGTGCCAGCAGTGACAAACGGGGGGCGGAGACCCAGTACTTC. Amino acids: CASSDKRGAETQYF.

This chain joins TRBV6-2 or TRBV6-3 and TRBJ1-3; D might be TRBD1 (5 bases). This CDR3 region has 14 residues. CDR1 is MNHEY, CDR2 SVGEGT, per germline. V dropped 4 bases and J dropped 1 base, with 8 bases sitting between them. Here the CDR3 DNA reads TGTGCCAGCAGTTGGGGACTTTCTGGAAACACCATATATTTT. Amino acids: CASSWGLSGNTIYF.

J is TRBJ2-7 and V is TRBV28, with D perhaps matching TRBD2 (6 bases). CDR3 size: 14 residues. With 7 bases removed from V and 1 base from J, the gap between germline ends came to 14 bases. From germline, CDR1 is MDHEN and CDR2 SYDVKM. DNA for the CDR3: TGTGCCAGCACCCCGGGGGTTCTGTCCTACGAGCAGTACTTC. It is translated as CASTPGVLSYEQYF.